This paragraph reports one TCR beta chain. What it binds is unknown. This CDR3 contains 16 residues. V dropped 3 bases and J dropped 9 bases, with 22 bases sitting between them. Germline lookup yields CDR1 SGHNT and CDR2 YYREEE (reference sequence). This entry is derived from a study of shared clonotypes between healthy human individuals. Scientists sequenced DNA from unsorted PBMC on ten immunoSEQ deep assay plates. Method: immunoSEQ multiplex PCR; TCRdb's copy keeps in-frame clones and lacks some. The sample has more than 450,000 clones, approximately 79% seen once. General study findings and limits: Clonotype sharing levels among donors were expected to vary with sequencing depth.

Extraction of genomic DNA in unsorted samples used about 90 million PBMCs. The receptor was isolated from a woman aged 40 to 50 in good health. Some clones in this sample may be carry-over from other donors' samples. What was sequenced was PBMCs. This chain uses TRBV5-4 with TRBJ1-5; D is unresolved. The CDR3 DNA is TGTGCCAGCAGCTCAACGCGGTCCGGGCCCAAGTCGCCCCAGCATTTT. Residues: CASSSTRSGPKSPQHF. The full variable domain, in which reference TRBV5-4 and TRBJ1-5 provide the parts outside the CDR3, is ETGVTQSPTHLIKTRGQQVTLRCSSQSGHNTVSWYQQALGQGPQFIFQYYREEENGRGNFPPRFSGLQFPNYSSELNVNALELDDSALYLCASSSTRSGPKSPQHFGDGTRLSIL.